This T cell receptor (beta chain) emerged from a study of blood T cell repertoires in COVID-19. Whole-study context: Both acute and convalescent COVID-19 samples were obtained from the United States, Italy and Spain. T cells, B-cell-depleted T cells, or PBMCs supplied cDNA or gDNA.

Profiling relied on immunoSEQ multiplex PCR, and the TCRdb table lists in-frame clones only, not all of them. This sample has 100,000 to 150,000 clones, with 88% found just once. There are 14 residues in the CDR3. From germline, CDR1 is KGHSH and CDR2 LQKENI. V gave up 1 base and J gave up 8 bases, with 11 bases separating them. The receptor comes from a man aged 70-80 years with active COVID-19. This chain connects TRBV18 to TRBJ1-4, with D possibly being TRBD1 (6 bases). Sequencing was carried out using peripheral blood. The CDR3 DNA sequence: TGTGCCAGCTCACCACAGGGGACAACCGAAAAACTGTTTTTT. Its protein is CASSPQGTTEKLFF.